This passage covers 20 T cell receptor beta chains from one sample sequenced in a study of T-cell memory formation after mild COVID-19. TCRdb passed the 5' RACE reads through MiXCR, listing each CDR3 protein once. The data contain hundreds of thousands of distinct CDR3 sequences, about 22% of them seen just once; the ten biggest clones take up around 13%. The specimen sequenced was PBMCs or a T cell subset sorted from them (not recorded which). The receptors originated from an adult woman who had mild COVID-19 (a few samples of this study predate the infection). Cell type and time point are not known.

The genes are TRBV5-1 and TRBJ2-7, with D tentatively TRBD1 or TRBD2 (6 bases each). The CDR3 loop spans 13 amino acids. With 4 bases removed from V and 5 bases from J, the gap between germline ends came to 13 bases. Germline loops: CDR1 SGHRS, CDR2 YFSETQ. CDR3 loop: CASSGAGEDEQYF. The DNA for the CDR3 is TGCGCCAGCAGCGGAGCAGGGGAGGACGAGCAGTACTTC. Based on the CDR3 plus reference TRBV5-1 and TRBJ2-7, the full variable domain is KAGVTQTPRYLIKTRGQQVTLSCSPISGHRSVSWYQQTPGQGLQFLFEYFSETQRNKGNFPGRFSGRQFSNSRSEMNVSTLELGDSALYLCASSGAGEDEQYFGPGTRLTVT.

The CDR3: CASSTMLTSGSRETQYF. The CDR3 DNA sequence: TGTGCCAGCAGCACCATGTTGACTAGCGGGAGTCGGGAGACCCAGTACTTC. The chain uses TRBV7-2 and TRBJ2-5, with 12 positions matching TRBD2. J lost 5 bases, V lost 5 bases, and 12 bases had no gene match. The germline V gene has CDR1 SGHTA and CDR2 FQGNSA. CDR3 size: 17 residues.

This clonotype has a handful of counts. The chain uses TRBV9 and TRBJ2-1; TRBD2 matches 11 bases. Germline V lookup: CDR1 SGDLS, CDR2 YYNGEE. CDR3 length: 19 amino acids. After removal of 0 bases from V and 0 bases from J, the junction contained 8 bases not matched to a gene. CDR3 loop: CASSVDPSGRKSSYNEQFF. The CDR3 DNA is TGTGCCAGCAGCGTAGATCCTAGCGGGAGGAAGAGCTCCTACAATGAGCAGTTCTTC. The variable domain in full, with the rest retrieved from reference TRBV9 and TRBJ2-1, is DSGVTQTPKHLITATGQRVTLRCSPRSGDLSVYWYQQSLDQGLQFLIQYYNGEERAKGNILERFSAQQFPDLHSELNLSSLELGDSALYFCASSVDPSGRKSSYNEQFFGPGTRLTVL.

The V gene is TRBV7-6, the J gene TRBJ2-7; D might be TRBD1 (5 bases). The germline gives CDR1 SGHVS, CDR2 FNYEAQ. The CDR3 covers 14 residues. V gave up 5 bases and J gave up 5 bases, with 16 bases separating them. CDR3 DNA: TGTGCCAGCAGCCCAACATTCAGGGCGGACGAGCAGTACTTC. Amino acid sequence: CASSPTFRADEQYF.

This clonotype was found a few times. The genes are TRBV7-9 and TRBJ2-7, with 9 bases aligning to TRBD1. Trimming cost V 5 bases and J 1 base; bases outside gene matches: 12. The CDR3 runs to 17 residues. Germline-derived CDR1 and CDR2 are SEHNR and FQNEAQ (reference sequence). CDR3 in amino acids: CASSNPPGQGTSYEQYF. The CDR3 bases are TGTGCCAGCAGCAACCCTCCCGGACAGGGGACTTCCTACGAGCAGTACTTC.

The V and J genes are TRBV7-3 and TRBJ2-2, with D unclear. CDR1 SGHTA and CDR2 FQGTGA come from the germline V gene. CDR3 length equals 15 residues. V was trimmed by 0 bases and J by 2 bases, leaving 7 bases between them. CDR3 nucleotides: TGTGCCAGCAGCTTAACGGTGGACAACACCGGGGAGCTGTTTTTT. This codes for CASSLTVDNTGELFF.

This clonotype was detected a few times. V and J are TRBV10-3 and TRBJ2-3; possible D gene TRBD1, 6 bases. This CDR3 comprises 17 residues. Germline V gives CDR1 ENHRY, CDR2 SYGVKD. Trimming cost V 3 bases and J 1 base, with 17 bases left between them. The CDR3 spells CAISDFGTNWGTDTQYF. The CDR3 nucleotides are TGTGCCATCAGTGATTTCGGGACAAACTGGGGCACAGATACGCAGTATTTT.

This clonotype was counted a few times. The genes are TRBV5-5 and TRBJ1-5; 7 positions match TRBD1. Germline values: CDR1 SGHKS, CDR2 YYEKEE (reference sequence). The ends lost 8 bases at V and 0 bases at J; junction bases unmatched: 5. The CDR3 length is 14 residues. CDR3 nucleotide sequence: TGTGCCAGTAATGACAGGGATAGCAATCAGCCCCAGCATTTT. Protein sequence: CASNDRDSNQPQHF.

This clonotype showed up just a few times. The gene calls are TRBV20-1 and TRBJ2-3; the match to TRBD2 covers 11 bases. This CDR3 has 15 residues. CDR1 and CDR2 from the germline V gene are DFQATT and SNEGSKA (reference sequence). The trim removed 5 bases at V and 1 base at J, leaving 5 bases unmatched. The CDR3 here is CSARLAGFRTDTQYF. CDR3 DNA: TGCAGTGCTCGACTAGCGGGGTTTCGCACAGATACGCAGTATTTT.

This clonotype was seen a handful of times. V and J are TRBV27 and TRBJ1-2; a possible D gene is TRBD1 (6 bases). Germline CDR1 reads MNHEY; CDR2 reads SMNVEV (reference sequence). The ends were cut back, 5 bases at V and 6 bases at J, with 10 bases in the middle. The CDR3 has 12 amino acids. CDR3 protein: CASSIGGHGYTF. CDR3 coding DNA: TGTGCCAGCAGTATAGGGGGGCATGGCTACACCTTC.

This clonotype has a handful of counts. The V and J genes are TRBV29-1 and TRBJ2-1; possibly TRBD2 for D (6 bases). V lost 1 base and J 0 bases, leaving 7 bases between the germline ends. The CDR3 contains 14 residues. Germline V CDR1 and CDR2: SQVTM, ANQGSEA. The CDR3 protein is CSVEGRDSYNEQFF. CDR3 bases: TGCAGCGTTGAAGGGCGGGACTCCTACAATGAGCAGTTCTTC.

The J gene is TRBJ2-1, the V gene TRBV5-1; unclear D gene. V was trimmed by 6 bases and J by 0 bases, leaving 10 bases between them. Per germline, CDR1 SGHRS and CDR2 YFSETQ. This CDR3 contains 14 residues. CDR3 protein: CASKVGHSYNEQFF. CDR3 sequence (DNA): TGCGCCAGCAAGGTTGGTCACTCCTACAATGAGCAGTTCTTC.

Only a few counts were recorded for this clonotype. The chain is built from TRBV15 and TRBJ1-5, with 7 bases aligning to TRBD1. From germline, CDR1 is LNHNV and CDR2 YYDKDF (reference sequence). V lost 1 base to trimming and J lost 0 bases; unmatched junction nucleotides: 6. The CDR3 runs 17 residues. CDR3 region: CATSRATGTYSNQPQHF. The CDR3 coding sequence is TGTGCCACCAGCAGAGCGACAGGGACATATAGCAATCAGCCCCAGCATTTT.

Details on this clonotype: The germline gene is not matched at one end of the junction; a read error may be the cause. The chain has TRBV20-1 and TRBJ2-5, with D hard to call. The CDR3 is 9 amino acids. Germline CDR1 DFQATT, CDR2 SNEGSKA (reference sequence). The CDR3 protein is CSASPGSHF. The DNA for the CDR3 is TGCAGTGCTAGTCCTGGGTCGCACTTC.

This chain's CDR3 is CSARNLGDRGYNEQFF. The CDR3 coding sequence is TGCAGTGCTAGAAATTTAGGGGACAGGGGCTACAATGAGCAGTTCTTC. The chain links TRBV20-1 to TRBJ2-1, with TRBD1 identical over 10 bases. Per germline, CDR1 DFQATT and CDR2 SNEGSKA (reference sequence). After removal of 2 bases from V and 3 bases from J, the junction contained 7 bases not matched to a gene. The CDR3 spans 16 residues.

This chain links TRBV4-1 with TRBJ2-7, with D possibly TRBD1 on 5 matching bases. From germline, CDR1 is MGHRA and CDR2 YSYEKL. The CDR3 sequence is 16 residues long. The V and J ends lost 0 bases and 0 bases respectively, with 12 bases between them. The CDR3 sequence: CASSQDVRRASYEQYF. In DNA, the CDR3 is TGCGCCAGCAGCCAAGATGTACGCAGGGCCTCCTACGAGCAGTACTTC.

The J gene is TRBJ2-1, the V gene TRBV15, with 11 bases matching TRBD2. Germline V gene lookup returns CDR1 LNHNV and CDR2 YYDKDF (reference sequence). This CDR3 has 17 residues. Trimming took 0 bases from V and 4 from J; bases not matched to a gene: 5. The CDR3 DNA follows: TGTGCCACCAGCAGAGATCAGGGACTAGCGGAATACAATGAGCAGTTCTTC. This gives the protein CATSRDQGLAEYNEQFF.

This clonotype has only a few counts. This rearrangement joins TRBV6-4 to TRBJ1-5, with 8 bases matching TRBD1. V lost 0 bases and J lost 0; bases outside the gene matches: 10. Germline V gives CDR1 MRHNA, CDR2 SNTAGT. This CDR3 has 19 residues. CDR3 protein: CASSDSPRGPGVSNQPQHF. CDR3 DNA: TGTGCCAGCAGTGACTCGCCCAGGGGGCCGGGGGTTAGCAATCAGCCCCAGCATTTT.

The rearrangement uses TRBV4-1 and TRBJ2-7; weak D call: TRBD1 (7 bases). This CDR3 has 15 amino acids. Germline V gives CDR1 MGHRA, CDR2 YSYEKL. V was trimmed by 3 bases and J by 5 bases, leaving 17 bases between them. CDR3 loop: CASSHRGDSNNEQYF. The CDR3 region has the DNA TGCGCCAGCAGCCATCGCGGGGACAGTAACAACGAGCAGTACTTC.

This rearrangement joins TRBV7-2 to TRBJ2-5, with D hard to call. This CDR3 comprises 17 residues. Looked up from germline, CDR1 is SGHTA and CDR2 is FQGNSA. V was pared by 4 bases and J by 4 bases, with 22 bases between. The CDR3 DNA sequence: TGTGCCAGCAGCTACCCAGATGGGATGGACCCCGGAGAGACCCAGTACTTC. This sequence encodes CASSYPDGMDPGETQYF.